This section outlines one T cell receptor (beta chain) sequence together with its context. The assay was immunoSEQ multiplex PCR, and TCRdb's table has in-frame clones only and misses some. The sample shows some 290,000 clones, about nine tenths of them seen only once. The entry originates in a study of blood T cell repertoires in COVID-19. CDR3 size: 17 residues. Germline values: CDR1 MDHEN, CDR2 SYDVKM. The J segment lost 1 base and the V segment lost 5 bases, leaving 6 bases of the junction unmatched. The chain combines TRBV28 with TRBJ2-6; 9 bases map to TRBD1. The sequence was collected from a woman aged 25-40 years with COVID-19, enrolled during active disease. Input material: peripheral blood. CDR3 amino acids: CASSNRGQLSGANVLTF. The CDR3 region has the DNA TGTGCCAGCAGTAACAGGGGGCAGTTGTCTGGGGCCAACGTCCTGACTTTC.